The 22 T cell receptor beta chains presented below share a single source sample, sequenced in a study of a mutant IDH1 vaccine in newly diagnosed glioma. These TCRs are of unknown antigen specificity. Time point reported: week 11, during vaccination. A single vaccine dose contained 300 ug of mutant IDH1 20-mer peptide, and topical imiquimod was used with it. The method was immunoSEQ multiplex PCR; TCRdb's version includes in-frame clones alone and lacks a portion of them. The top ten clones hold less than 25% of a sample with more than 30,000 clones, roughly 90% of them seen once. Sequencing used PBMCs, obtained from a glioma patient whose treatment included an IDH1 peptide vaccine. The origin of the receptors is a man younger than 35 with glioma.

The CDR3 bases are TGTGCCAGCAGCTCCAGGCCGACCTACGAGCAGTACTTC. It translates to CASSSRPTYEQYF. The rearrangement joins TRBV7-2 to TRBJ2-7; D not certain. Germline loops: CDR1 SGHTA, CDR2 FQGNSA. V shed 4 bases and J shed 2 bases, with 9 bases lying between them. CDR3 size: 13 residues.

V and J are TRBV4-3 and TRBJ1-5; TRBD1 might be the D (6 bases). The germline gives CDR1 LGHNA, CDR2 YSLEER. The V and J ends lost 1 base and 6 bases respectively, with 10 bases between them. This CDR3 has 14 residues. The CDR3 reads CASSQAVRGQPQHF. Written as DNA, the CDR3 is TGCGCCAGCAGCCAAGCGGTCAGGGGTCAGCCCCAGCATTTT.

V and J are TRBV2 and TRBJ2-1; D is unclear. Germline loops: CDR1 SNHLY, CDR2 FYNNEI. There are 14 residues in the CDR3. Trimming pared 6 bases from V and 8 bases from J, leaving 17 bases between. CDR3 nucleotide sequence: TGTGCCAGCAGGAAAAGTCCGCAAAAGGATGAGCAGTTCTTC. Its protein product is CASRKSPQKDEQFF.

The CDR3 spells CAWGTGMNTEAFF. For the CDR3, the DNA is TGTGCCTGGGGAACAGGGATGAACACTGAAGCTTTCTTT. This chain connects TRBV30 to TRBJ1-1; D may be TRBD1 (6 bases). The CDR3 runs 13 residues. Germline loops: CDR1 GTSNPN, CDR2 SVGIG (reference sequence). V lost 5 bases and J 0 bases, leaving 10 bases between the germline ends.

This clone has a single count. This chain connects TRBV5-5 to TRBJ1-1; D perhaps matches TRBD1 (5 bases). V was clipped by 4 bases and J by 4 bases, with 8 bases between them. Germline values: CDR1 SGHKS, CDR2 YYEKEE (reference sequence). This CDR3 contains 12 residues. The CDR3 DNA follows: TGTGCCAGCAGCGCAAGGGGCACTGAAGCTTTCTTT. Protein sequence: CASSARGTEAFF.

The chain links TRBV5-1 to TRBJ2-7; TRBD1 agrees at 8 bases. Germline CDR1 SGHRS, CDR2 YFSETQ. Trimming took 4 bases from V and 1 from J; bases not matched to a gene: 7. The CDR3 runs 15 residues. The CDR3 spells CASSLSGGTSYEQYF. In DNA, the CDR3 is TGCGCCAGCAGCCTATCAGGGGGCACGTCCTACGAGCAGTACTTC.

The gene calls are TRBV30 and TRBJ1-3; D remains unclear. CDR1 and CDR2 from the germline V gene are GTSNPN and SVGIG (reference sequence). V gave up 4 bases and J gave up 0 bases, with 7 bases separating them. The CDR3 consists of 13 residues. The CDR3 loop is CAWTLNSGNTIYF. DNA of the CDR3: TGTGCCTGGACCCTTAACTCTGGAAACACCATATATTTT.

The chain combines TRBV7-8 with TRBJ1-6; D uncertain. The germline gives CDR1 SGHVS, CDR2 FQNEAQ. The CDR3 has 16 amino acids. With 4 bases removed from V and 7 bases from J, the gap between germline ends came to 17 bases. CDR3 DNA sequence: TGTGCCAGCAGCTCGGCGTTTGCCCGCCAGAATTCACCCCTCCACTTT. It translates to CASSSAFARQNSPLHF. Supplemented by reference TRBV7-8 and TRBJ1-6, the full variable domain reads GAGVSQSPRYKVAKRGQDVALRCDPISGHVSLFWYQQALGQGPEFLTYFQNEAQLDKSGLPSDRFFAERPEGSVSTLKIQRTQQEDSAVYLCASSSAFARQNSPLHFGNGTRLTVT.

This clone was detected once. This chain uses TRBV4-1 with TRBJ1-3; D gene ambiguous. Trimming left V 0 bases short and J 0 bases short, with 9 bases between. CDR1 is MGHRA, CDR2 YSYEKL, per germline. The CDR3 contains 16 residues. The CDR3 here is CASSQETRSSGNTIYF. CDR3 coding DNA: TGCGCCAGCAGCCAAGAGACAAGGAGCTCTGGAAACACCATATATTTT.

This chain uses TRBV29-1 with TRBJ2-5, with D perhaps TRBD1 or TRBD2 (6 bases each). The germline V and J ends were trimmed by 7 bases and 3 bases, with 15 bases remaining between them. This CDR3 is 13 amino acids long. Germline V gene data show CDR1 as SQVTM and CDR2 as ANQGSEA. The CDR3 sequence: CSAEGGGEETQYF. In nucleotides, the CDR3 is TGCAGCGCTGAGGGGGGCGGGGAAGAGACCCAGTACTTC.

V and J are TRBV30 and TRBJ1-1; 8 bases are a match to TRBD1. Germline V gene data show CDR1 as GTSNPN and CDR2 as SVGIG (reference sequence). With V trimmed by 5 bases and J by 4 bases, 3 bases remained unmatched. The CDR3 runs to 12 residues. CDR3 residues: CAWDRGVTEAFF. The CDR3 DNA reads TGTGCCTGGGACAGGGGTGTCACTGAAGCTTTCTTT.

V is TRBV5-5 and J is TRBJ1-1; no clear D. CDR3 length: 16 residues. Germline values: CDR1 SGHKS, CDR2 YYEKEE (reference sequence). The V end was cut by 3 bases, the J end by 0 bases, with 15 bases between. CDR3 amino acids: CASSYASGRMNTEAFF. The DNA for the CDR3 is TGTGCCAGCAGCTATGCGTCGGGAAGGATGAACACTGAAGCTTTCTTT.

The chain has TRBV9 and TRBJ2-1; TRBD2 matches at 10 bases. The CDR3 length is 15 residues. The germline gives CDR1 SGDLS, CDR2 YYNGEE. With V trimmed by 0 bases and J by 6 bases, 3 bases remained unmatched. CDR3 coding DNA: TGTGCCAGCAGCGTAGCAGCGGGAGGGCCCAATGAGCAGTTCTTC. This sequence encodes CASSVAAGGPNEQFF.

This chain uses TRBV15 with TRBJ1-6; 10 nucleotides line up with TRBD1. CDR1 is LNHNV, CDR2 YYDKDF, per germline (reference sequence). Trimming took 4 bases from V and 6 from J; bases not matched to a gene: 9. The CDR3 covers 17 residues. The CDR3 here is CATSTRTGGFGNSPLHF. CDR3 bases: TGTGCCACCAGCACCCGGACAGGGGGTTTCGGTAATTCACCCCTCCACTTT.

The chain has TRBV19 and TRBJ2-5, with D tentatively TRBD2 (5 bases). V was trimmed by 3 bases and J by 5 bases, leaving 10 bases between them. Germline lookup yields CDR1 LNHDA and CDR2 SQIVND (reference sequence). The length of the CDR3 is 13 residues. The CDR3 here is CASSMRVLETQYF. DNA of the CDR3: TGTGCCAGTAGTATGCGGGTTTTGGAGACCCAGTACTTC.

This chain uses TRBV6-6 with TRBJ1-5; D call uncertain. This CDR3 has 15 residues. Per germline, CDR1 MNHNY and CDR2 SVGAGI (reference sequence). The V gene lost 2 bases and the J gene lost 3 bases, with 11 bases spanning the gap. The CDR3 is CASSYPDIDNQPQHF. CDR3 sequence (DNA): TGTGCCAGCAGTTACCCAGACATAGACAATCAGCCCCAGCATTTT.

This chain links TRBV10-1 with TRBJ2-7, with a weak D call TRBD1 (5 bases). The CDR3 is 16 amino acids. Germline values: CDR1 WNHNN, CDR2 SYGVQD (reference sequence). V was cut by 2 bases and J by 0 bases, with 14 bases left in between. DNA of the CDR3: TGCGCCAGCAGTGAGCTGTGTGGACAAAGCTCCTACGAGCAGTACTTC. As protein: CASSELCGQSSYEQYF.

The chain uses TRBV28 and TRBJ2-7; D perhaps matches TRBD2 (5 bases). The CDR3 has 15 amino acids. Trimming pared 0 bases from V and 5 bases from J, leaving 14 bases between. The germline gives CDR1 MDHEN, CDR2 SYDVKM. The CDR3 is CASSLWAGSRDEQYF. DNA of the CDR3: TGTGCCAGCAGTTTATGGGCGGGCTCCCGGGACGAGCAGTACTTC.

V gene TRBV7-8 combines with J gene TRBJ1-3; D is undetermined. The CDR3 extends over 14 amino acids. Trimming shortened V by 5 bases and J by 5 bases, and 13 bases separated the two germline ends. Germline V CDR1 and CDR2: SGHVS, FQNEAQ. In DNA form, the CDR3 reads TGTGCCAGCAGCGCCCCCGGAGGGAGAAACACCATATATTTT. Its protein is CASSAPGGRNTIYF.

V and J are TRBV27 and TRBJ2-4; D perhaps matches TRBD1 (7 bases). The CDR3 contains 14 residues. Trimming cost V 2 bases and J 6 bases, with 11 bases left between them. Germline V gene sequence: CDR1 MNHEY, CDR2 SMNVEV (reference sequence). CDR3 bases: TGTGCCAGCAGTTTAGGGCAGGGGGGAAACATTCAGTACTTC. Its translation is CASSLGQGGNIQYF.

V is TRBV18 and J is TRBJ1-2; D is ambiguous. Germline V gene sequence: CDR1 KGHSH, CDR2 LQKENI. The V gene lost 5 bases and the J gene lost 8 bases, with 12 bases spanning the gap. The CDR3 is 12 residues long. The CDR3 DNA reads TGTGCCAGCTCAGTGTCCGGGCCGGGCTACACCTTC. Translated: CASSVSGPGYTF.

The V call is TRBV27, the J call TRBJ1-5; D call uncertain. The CDR3 contains 14 residues. The V gene's germline CDR1 is MNHEY and CDR2 SMNVEV (reference sequence). Trimming removed 6 bases at V and 2 bases at J, with 11 bases between. The CDR3 DNA follows: TGTGCCAGCAGCCCCTCGTGGGGCAATCAGCCCCAGCATTTT. Residues: CASSPSWGNQPQHF.